This T cell receptor beta chain derives from a study of CXCR3-negative and CXCR3-positive naive CD8 T cells. Study as a whole: The libraries together contributed some 150 million TRB reads, each supplying about 1.5 +/- 0.3 million.

A word on this clonotype: Its antigen is as yet unknown.

Study outcomes and limitations: Most assays used freshly isolated PBMCs, as cryopreservation partially reduced CXCR3.

This CDR3 region has 13 residues. Germline loops: CDR1 DFQATT, CDR2 SNEGSKA (reference sequence). The authors prepared UMI-labeled TRB cDNA libraries by 5' RACE. One entry per CDR3 protein, without DNA, is what TCRdb gives after re-calling the 5' RACE reads. The sample includes more than 50,000 distinct CDR3 sequences. The chain combines TRBV20-1 with TRBJ2-7. The sample comprised naive CXCR3- CD8+ T cells from blood. This sample's subset: CD45RO-CCR7+CD27+CD95- naive CD8+ T cells lacking CXCR3 (TNR3-). The TCR originated in a human donor in good health. Some clones in this sample may be carry-over from other donors' samples. CDR3 residues: CSARGVSSYEQYF.